Reported below is one TCR beta chain. This specimen belongs to a study of blood T cell repertoires in COVID-19. In the study overall: Specimens from acute and convalescent COVID-19 originated in the United States, Italy and Spain. T cells, B-cell-depleted T cells, or PBMCs supplied cDNA or gDNA.

In the original analysis: Reference gene primers were amplified, and this amplification served to estimate nucleated cell counts. Assay used: immunoSEQ multiplex PCR; TCRdb lists only in-frame clones, some missing. The DNA was the basis for D and trimming; V, J and clone size are from that table. The sample lists around 120,000 clones; around 89% were seen once. What was sequenced was peripheral blood. The receptor was isolated from a human donor in a cohort sampled during active COVID-19.

CDR3 in amino acids: CASSLPGISEKLFF. The CDR3 region has the DNA TGTGCCAGCAGCTTGCCCGGGATTTCTGAAAAACTGTTTTTT. This sequence joins TRBV7-9 and TRBJ1-4; D is unclear. With 3 bases removed from V and 7 bases from J, the gap between germline ends came to 12 bases. The CDR3 consists of 14 residues. Per the germline V gene, CDR1 is SEHNR and CDR2 is FQNEAQ (reference sequence). The whole variable domain, remainder taken from reference TRBV7-9 and TRBJ1-4, is DTGVSQNPRHKITKRGQNVTFRCDPISEHNRLYWYRQTLGQGPEFLTYFQNEAQLEKSRLLSDRFSAERPKGSFSTLEIQRTEQGDSAMYLCASSLPGISEKLFFGSGTQLSVL.